This entry is about one T cell receptor beta chain. The data originate from a study of T cell changes during pregnancy in multiple sclerosis. Repertoires were generated with immunoSEQ multiplex PCR, while TCRdb's copy carries only in-frame clones and drops some. The data contain fewer than 85,000 clones, nearly 95% of them seen just once; the ten biggest clones take up around 1%. There are 15 residues in the CDR3. Trimming removed 0 bases from V and 0 bases from J, with 9 bases in between. The germline CDR1 and CDR2 sequences are SGHKS and YYEKEE (reference sequence). The genes are TRBV5-5 and TRBJ1-1; possible D gene TRBD1, 5 bases. This clonotype originated in a female donor with multiple sclerosis, enrolled in a pregnancy study. The sample was peripheral blood, taken in the second trimester of pregnancy. CDR3 DNA: TGTGCCAGCAGCTTGGACGGACAAATGAACACTGAAGCTTTCTTT. Its protein product is CASSLDGQMNTEAFF.